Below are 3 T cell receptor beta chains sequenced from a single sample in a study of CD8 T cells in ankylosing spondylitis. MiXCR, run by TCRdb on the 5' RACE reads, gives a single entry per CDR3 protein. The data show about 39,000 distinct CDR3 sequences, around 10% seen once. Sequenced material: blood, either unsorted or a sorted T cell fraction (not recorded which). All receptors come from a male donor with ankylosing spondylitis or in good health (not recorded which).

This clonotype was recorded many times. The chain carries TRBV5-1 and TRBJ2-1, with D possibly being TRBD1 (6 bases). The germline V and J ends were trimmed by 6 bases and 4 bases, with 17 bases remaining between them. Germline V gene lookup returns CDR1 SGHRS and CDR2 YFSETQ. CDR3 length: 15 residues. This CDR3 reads CASTRAGTNYNEQFF. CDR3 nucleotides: TGCGCCAGCACTCGAGCCGGGACAAATTACAATGAGCAGTTCTTC.

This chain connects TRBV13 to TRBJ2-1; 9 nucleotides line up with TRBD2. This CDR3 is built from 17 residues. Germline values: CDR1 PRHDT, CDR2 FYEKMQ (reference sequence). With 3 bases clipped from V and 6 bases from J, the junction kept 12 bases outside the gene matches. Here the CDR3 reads CASSFPGLALGVNEQFF. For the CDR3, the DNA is TGTGCCAGCAGCTTCCCGGGACTAGCCCTGGGGGTCAATGAGCAGTTCTTC.

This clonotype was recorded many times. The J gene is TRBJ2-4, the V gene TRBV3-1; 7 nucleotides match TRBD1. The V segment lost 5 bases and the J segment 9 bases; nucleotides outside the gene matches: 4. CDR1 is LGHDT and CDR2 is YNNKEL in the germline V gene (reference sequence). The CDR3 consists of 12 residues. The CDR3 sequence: CASSFRQGIQYF. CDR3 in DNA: TGTGCCAGCAGCTTCCGACAGGGCATTCAGTACTTC.